The 23 T cell receptor beta chains reported below all come from one sample, sequenced in a study of beta chain features in type 1 diabetes. The sequenced template was cDNA made from the entire isolated RNA. TCRdb's copy holds only in-frame clones and misses some; the assay was immunoSEQ multiplex PCR. This sample has about 220,000 clones, with roughly a tenth found just once. Sample: central memory CD4+ T cells from blood. Source of these receptors: a man younger than 35 in good health.

The chain couples TRBV30 to TRBJ1-4; unclear D gene. The V end lost 2 bases, the J end lost 6 bases, and 10 bases lay between the germline ends. The CDR3 has 13 amino acids. Germline V gene sequence: CDR1 GTSNPN, CDR2 SVGIG (reference sequence). CDR3 amino acids: CAWSLWVDEKLFF. CDR3 nucleotides: TGTGCCTGGAGTTTATGGGTAGATGAAAAACTGTTTTTT.

This clone has just a few counts. It is likely a read error, because the conserved phenylalanine at the end of the CDR3 is missing. No DNA is shown, since the ends of the CDR3 on it are uncertain; the CDR3 is the one TCRdb lists. J is TRBJ2-7 and V is TRBV27. The CDR3 totals 11 residues, both ends included. CDR1 is MNHEY, CDR2 SMNVEV, per germline (reference sequence). The CDR3 region is CASSSPGRWTC.

This clone was seen only a few times. This chain links TRBV30 with TRBJ2-7, with TRBD1 matching 8 bases. Germline CDR1 reads GTSNPN; CDR2 reads SVGIG (reference sequence). Trimming took 2 bases from V and 4 from J; bases not matched to a gene: 4. The CDR3 contains 13 residues. As DNA, the CDR3 is TGTGCCTGGAGTAACGGACAGGGTTACGAGCAGTACTTC. Amino acid sequence: CAWSNGQGYEQYF.

The sample holds a few counts of this clone. The CDR3 sequence: CSVPGTDETQYF. Written as DNA, the CDR3 is TGCAGCGTCCCCGGGACAGACGAGACCCAGTACTTC. V gene TRBV29-1 combines with J gene TRBJ2-5, with 7 bases matching TRBD1. CDR3 length equals 12 residues. The germline V gene has CDR1 SQVTM and CDR2 ANQGSEA. Trimming removed 6 bases from V and 5 bases from J; junction bases left unmatched: 6.

This clone has a handful of counts. The chain joins TRBV28 to TRBJ2-1; 7 nucleotides agree with TRBD2. V shed 8 bases, J shed 2 bases, and the junction held 9 bases outside the gene matches. This CDR3 spans 15 amino acids. Germline V lookup: CDR1 MDHEN, CDR2 SYDVKM. CDR3 sequence: CASRPWRGTYNEQFF. The CDR3 DNA sequence: TGTGCCAGCCGACCGTGGCGGGGGACCTACAATGAGCAGTTCTTC.

J is TRBJ2-1 and V is TRBV28, with 8 bases identical to TRBD2. The germline V gene encodes CDR1 MDHEN and CDR2 SYDVKM. The junction had 8 bases not matched to a gene; V was cut back by 7 bases and J by 9 bases. This CDR3 has 13 residues. The chain's CDR3 is CASTRGGTGEQFF. In nucleotides, the CDR3 is TGTGCCAGCACTCGCGGGGGGACGGGTGAGCAGTTCTTC.

V gene TRBV7-9 combines with J gene TRBJ1-1, with TRBD1 as a possible D gene (5 bases). This CDR3 has 15 residues. CDR1 is SEHNR and CDR2 is FQNEAQ in the germline V gene (reference sequence). V lost 1 base to trimming and J lost 5 bases, with 14 bases between them. CDR3 amino acids: CASSLDLQEETEAFF. CDR3 coding DNA: TGTGCCAGCAGCTTAGATCTACAGGAGGAAACTGAAGCTTTCTTT. The variable domain in full, with the rest retrieved from reference TRBV7-9 and TRBJ1-1, is DTGVSQNPRHKITKRGQNVTFRCDPISEHNRLYWYRQTLGQGPEFLTYFQNEAQLEKSRLLSDRFSAERPKGSFSTLEIQRTEQGDSAMYLCASSLDLQEETEAFFGQGTRLTVV.

CDR3 in DNA: TGTGCCAGCAGTTTAGGGAAGCGACAAGAGACCCAGTACTTC. As protein: CASSLGKRQETQYF. The chain links TRBV28 to TRBJ2-5; no clear D gene. CDR3 size: 14 residues. The germline V gene encodes CDR1 MDHEN and CDR2 SYDVKM. V was pared by 2 bases and J by 2 bases, with 9 bases between. The full variable domain, rest sourced from reference TRBV28 and TRBJ2-5, is DVKVTQSSRYLVKRTGEKVFLECVQDMDHENMFWYRQDPGLGLRLIYFSYDVKMKEKGDIPEGYSVSREKKERFSLILESASTNQTSMYLCASSLGKRQETQYFGPGTRLLVL.

This chain links TRBV7-9 with TRBJ2-1; 10 positions agree with TRBD2. V shed 6 bases and J 7 bases; nucleotides not matched to a gene: 9. This CDR3 has 15 amino acids. Germline CDR1 is SEHNR and CDR2 is FQNEAQ (reference sequence). Here the CDR3 reads CASRPLAGVGNEQFF. As DNA, the CDR3 is TGTGCCAGCAGGCCGCTAGCGGGAGTAGGGAATGAGCAGTTCTTC.

A remark on this clone: Other nucleotide sequences from this sample produce the same CDR3. The V call is TRBV5-1, the J call TRBJ2-5; D gene ambiguous. Germline-derived CDR1 and CDR2 are SGHRS and YFSETQ. The ends were cut back, 2 bases at V and 2 bases at J, with 7 bases in the middle. This CDR3 has 13 residues. This CDR3 reads CASSLQPQETQYF. The CDR3 bases are TGCGCCAGCAGCTTACAGCCACAAGAGACCCAGTACTTC.

Only a few counts were recorded for this clone. The rearrangement links TRBV28 to TRBJ2-1; a weak D match, TRBD2 (5 bases). V lost 8 bases to trimming and J lost 9 bases, with 14 bases between them. CDR3 length: 12 residues. Germline assignment: CDR1 MDHEN and CDR2 SYDVKM. CDR3 bases: TGTGCCAGCCCCCTAGCAGGTCGTGAGCAGTTCTTC. This gives the protein CASPLAGREQFF.

In this sample, this clone turned up many times. The chain is built from TRBV7-9 and TRBJ2-4, with no clear D. V was shortened by 5 bases and J by 1 base, with 12 bases between the two germline ends. The CDR3 runs to 15 residues. In germline, CDR1 is SEHNR, CDR2 FQNEAQ (reference sequence). The CDR3 DNA reads as TGTGCCAGCAGCGCCCTTGGTAGTGCCAAAAACATTCAGTACTTC. It translates to CASSALGSAKNIQYF.

This clone has a handful of counts. This chain links TRBV19 with TRBJ2-5, with D possibly being TRBD1 (5 bases). The germline CDR1 and CDR2 sequences are LNHDA and SQIVND (reference sequence). This CDR3 region has 14 residues. Trimming pared 4 bases from V and 5 bases from J, leaving 14 bases between. In DNA form, the CDR3 reads TGTGCCAGTAGTAAGGCAGGGTATTGGGAGACCCAGTACTTC. Its translation: CASSKAGYWETQYF.

This clone was counted between two and nine times. The rearrangement uses TRBV5-1 and TRBJ2-1, with 7 bases identical to TRBD2. The CDR3 extends over 16 amino acids. V shed 2 bases and J 7 bases; nucleotides not matched to a gene: 12. Germline V gives CDR1 SGHRS, CDR2 YFSETQ. In nucleotides, the CDR3 is TGCGCCAGCAGCTTCAGGCTAGCGGAGTCATTGAATGAGCAGTTCTTC. Translation gives CASSFRLAESLNEQFF.

The V gene is TRBV9, the J gene TRBJ1-5; D gene uncertain. CDR3 length: 17 residues. V was clipped by 0 bases and J by 4 bases, with 17 bases between them. Germline-derived CDR1 and CDR2 are SGDLS and YYNGEE. CDR3 DNA: TGTGCCAGCAGCGTAGCTCTCCAACCCAAGGCAAATCAGCCCCAGCATTTT. It translates to CASSVALQPKANQPQHF. Complete variable domain (other parts from reference TRBV9 and TRBJ1-5): DSGVTQTPKHLITATGQRVTLRCSPRSGDLSVYWYQQSLDQGLQFLIQYYNGEERAKGNILERFSAQQFPDLHSELNLSSLELGDSALYFCASSVALQPKANQPQHFGDGTRLSIL.

This clone has just a few counts. V and J are TRBV4-3 and TRBJ1-2, with 10 bases identical to TRBD1. The germline gives CDR1 LGHNA, CDR2 YSLEER. V shed 1 base and J 1 base; nucleotides not matched to a gene: 6. This CDR3 comprises 17 residues. The CDR3 spells CASSQVTGTGDNYGYTF. The CDR3 bases are TGCGCCAGCAGCCAAGTTACCGGGACAGGGGATAACTATGGCTACACCTTC.

In this sample, this clone turned up many times. This chain joins TRBV19 and TRBJ2-1; D is perhaps TRBD2 (5 bases). The CDR3 covers 14 residues. CDR1 is LNHDA, CDR2 SQIVND, per germline (reference sequence). V was cut by 0 bases and J by 6 bases, with 9 bases left in between. The CDR3 loop is CASSIEEDGNEQFF. In nucleotides, the CDR3 is TGTGCCAGTAGTATAGAGGAGGACGGCAATGAGCAGTTCTTC.

This chain uses TRBV4-2 with TRBJ2-5; possibly TRBD2 for D (5 bases). This CDR3 has 15 residues. Between the trimmed V and J ends, which lost 0 bases and 7 bases, there was a span of 15 bases. Germline V lookup: CDR1 LGHNA, CDR2 YNFKEQ. The CDR3 DNA reads as TGTGCCAGCAGCCAAGATAAAGGGCTAGCCGGGACCCAGTACTTC. Translating gives CASSQDKGLAGTQYF.

Many counts were recorded for this clone. The chain has TRBV4-1 and TRBJ2-1; D is unclear. The germline CDR1 and CDR2 sequences are MGHRA and YSYEKL. There are 15 residues in the CDR3. Trimming left V 0 bases short and J 5 bases short, with 11 bases between. CDR3 amino acids: CASSQDELPNNEQFF. CDR3 nucleotide sequence: TGCGCCAGCAGCCAAGATGAGCTTCCCAACAATGAGCAGTTCTTC.

This clone was counted only a few times. The chain is built from TRBV11-2 and TRBJ2-1; TRBD2 agrees at 8 bases. V was clipped by 2 bases and J by 4 bases; unmatched bases: 7. This CDR3 contains 16 residues. Germline V lookup: CDR1 SGHAT, CDR2 FQNNGV. CDR3 residues: CASSLSSLAVYNEQFF. The DNA for the CDR3 is TGTGCCAGCAGCTTAAGCTCACTAGCGGTATACAATGAGCAGTTCTTC.

This clone turned up a few times. This rearrangement joins TRBV5-6 to TRBJ1-1; D gene unclear. Per germline, CDR1 SGHDT and CDR2 YYEEEE. CDR3 length: 13 residues. Trimming pared 0 bases from V and 1 base from J, leaving 4 bases between. The CDR3 DNA follows: TGTGCCAGCAGCTTGGTAAGGAACACTGAAGCTTTCTTT. Amino acid sequence: CASSLVRNTEAFF. The complete variable domain, with remaining parts taken from reference TRBV5-6 and TRBJ1-1, reads DAGVTQSPTHLIKTRGQQVTLRCSPKSGHDTVSWYQQALGQGPQFIFQYYEEEERQRGNFPDRFSGHQFPNYSSELNVNALLLGDSALYLCASSLVRNTEAFFGQGTRLTVV.

This rearrangement joins TRBV5-6 to TRBJ2-3, with no clear D. The CDR3 length is 14 residues. From germline, CDR1 is SGHDT and CDR2 YYEEEE. The V end lost 2 bases, the J end lost 2 bases, and 9 bases lay between the germline ends. The CDR3 bases are TGTGCCAGCAGCTTTTTGGCAGCCACAGATACGCAGTATTTT. The encoded protein is CASSFLAATDTQYF.

This chain connects TRBV7-2 to TRBJ1-4; no reliable D call. The germline V gene encodes CDR1 SGHTA and CDR2 FQGNSA. This CDR3 comprises 14 residues. The ends were cut back, 1 base at V and 0 bases at J, with 3 bases in the middle. CDR3 residues: CASSLGPTNEKLFF. The CDR3 DNA follows: TGTGCCAGCAGCTTAGGACCAACTAATGAAAAACTGTTTTTT.